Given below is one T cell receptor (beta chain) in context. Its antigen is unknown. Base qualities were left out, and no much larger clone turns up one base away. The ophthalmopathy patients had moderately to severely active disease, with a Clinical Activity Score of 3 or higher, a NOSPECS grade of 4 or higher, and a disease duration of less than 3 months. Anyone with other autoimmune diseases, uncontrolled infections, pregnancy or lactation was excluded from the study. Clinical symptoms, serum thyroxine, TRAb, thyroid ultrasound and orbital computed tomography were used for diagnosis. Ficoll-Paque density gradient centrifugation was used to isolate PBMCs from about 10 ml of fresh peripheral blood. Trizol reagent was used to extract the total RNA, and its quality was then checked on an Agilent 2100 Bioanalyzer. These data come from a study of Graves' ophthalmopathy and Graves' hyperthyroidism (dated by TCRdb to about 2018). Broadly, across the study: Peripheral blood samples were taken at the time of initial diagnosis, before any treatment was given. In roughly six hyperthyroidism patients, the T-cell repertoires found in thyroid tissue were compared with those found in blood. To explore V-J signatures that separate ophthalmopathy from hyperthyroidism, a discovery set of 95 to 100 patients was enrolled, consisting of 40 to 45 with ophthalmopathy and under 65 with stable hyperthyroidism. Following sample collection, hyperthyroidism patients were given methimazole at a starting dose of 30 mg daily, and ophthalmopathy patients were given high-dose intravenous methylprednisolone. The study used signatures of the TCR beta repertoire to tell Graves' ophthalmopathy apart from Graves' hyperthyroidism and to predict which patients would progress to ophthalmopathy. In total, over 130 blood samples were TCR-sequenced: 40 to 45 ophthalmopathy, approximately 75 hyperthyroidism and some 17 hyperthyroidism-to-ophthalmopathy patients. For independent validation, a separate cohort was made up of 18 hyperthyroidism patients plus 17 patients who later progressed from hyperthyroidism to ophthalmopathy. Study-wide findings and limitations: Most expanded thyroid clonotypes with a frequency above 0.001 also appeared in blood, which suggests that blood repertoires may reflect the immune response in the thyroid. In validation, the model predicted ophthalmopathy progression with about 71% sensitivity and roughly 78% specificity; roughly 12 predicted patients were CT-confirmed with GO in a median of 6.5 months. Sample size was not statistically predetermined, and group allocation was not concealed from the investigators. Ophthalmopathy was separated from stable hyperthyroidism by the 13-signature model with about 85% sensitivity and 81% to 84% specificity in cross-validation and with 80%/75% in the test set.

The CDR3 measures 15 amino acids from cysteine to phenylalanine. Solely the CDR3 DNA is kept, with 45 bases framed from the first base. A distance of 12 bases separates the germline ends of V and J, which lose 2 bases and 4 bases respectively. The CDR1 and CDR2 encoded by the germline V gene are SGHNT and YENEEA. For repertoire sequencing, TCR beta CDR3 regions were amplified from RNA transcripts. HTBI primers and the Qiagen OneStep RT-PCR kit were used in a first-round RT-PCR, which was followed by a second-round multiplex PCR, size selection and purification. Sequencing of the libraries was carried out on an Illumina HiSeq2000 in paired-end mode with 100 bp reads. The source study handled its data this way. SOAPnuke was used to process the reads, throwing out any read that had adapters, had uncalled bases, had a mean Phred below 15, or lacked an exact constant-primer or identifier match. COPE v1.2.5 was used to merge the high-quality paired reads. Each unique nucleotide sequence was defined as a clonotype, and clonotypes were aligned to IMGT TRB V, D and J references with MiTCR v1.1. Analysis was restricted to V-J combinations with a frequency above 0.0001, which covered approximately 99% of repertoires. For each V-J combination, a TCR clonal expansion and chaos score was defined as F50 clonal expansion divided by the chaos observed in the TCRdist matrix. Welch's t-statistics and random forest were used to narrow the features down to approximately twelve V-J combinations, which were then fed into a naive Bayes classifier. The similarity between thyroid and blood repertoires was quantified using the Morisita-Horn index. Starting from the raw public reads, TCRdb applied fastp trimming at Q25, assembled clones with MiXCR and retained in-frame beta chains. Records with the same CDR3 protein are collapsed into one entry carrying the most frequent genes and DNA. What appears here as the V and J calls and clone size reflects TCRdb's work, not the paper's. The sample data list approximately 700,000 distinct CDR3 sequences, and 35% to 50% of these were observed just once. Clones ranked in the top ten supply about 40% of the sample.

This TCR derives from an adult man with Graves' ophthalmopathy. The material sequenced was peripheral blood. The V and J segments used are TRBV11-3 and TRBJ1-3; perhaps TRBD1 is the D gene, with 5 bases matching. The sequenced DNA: TGTGCCAGCAGCTTACCCGGGGGGATGGGAAACACCATATATTTT. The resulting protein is CASSLPGGMGNTIYF.